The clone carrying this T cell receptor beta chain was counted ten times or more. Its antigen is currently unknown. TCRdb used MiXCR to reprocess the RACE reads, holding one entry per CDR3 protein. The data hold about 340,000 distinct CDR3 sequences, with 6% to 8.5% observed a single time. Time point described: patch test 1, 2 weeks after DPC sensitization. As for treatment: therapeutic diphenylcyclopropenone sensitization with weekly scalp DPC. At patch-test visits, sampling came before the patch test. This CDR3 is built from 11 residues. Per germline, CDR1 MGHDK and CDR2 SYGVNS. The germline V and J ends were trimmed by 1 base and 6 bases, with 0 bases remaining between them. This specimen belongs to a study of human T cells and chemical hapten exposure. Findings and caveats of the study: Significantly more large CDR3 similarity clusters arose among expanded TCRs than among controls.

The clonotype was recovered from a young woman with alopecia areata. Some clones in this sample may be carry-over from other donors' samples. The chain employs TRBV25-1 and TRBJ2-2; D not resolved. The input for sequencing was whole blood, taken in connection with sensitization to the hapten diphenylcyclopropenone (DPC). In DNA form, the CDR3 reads TGTGCCAGCAGTGAATCCGGGGAGCTGTTTTTT. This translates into CASSESGELFF.